This entry concerns a single TCR beta chain. The target antigen is unknown. Some clones are missing from TCRdb's copy, which holds only in-frame ones; the method was immunoSEQ multiplex PCR. Of about 50,000 clones in the sample, nearly 90% were seen once. The sample belongs to a study of CD4+ T cells in melanoma. J gave up 3 bases and V 4 bases, and 8 bases lay outside the gene matches. Germline CDR1 reads SGHRS; CDR2 reads YFSETQ. The CDR3 loop spans 15 amino acids. Study observations and caveats: A reported correlation linked neoantigen-specific CD4+ T cells to CD8+, macrophage and B cell function. Neoantigen-specific CD4+ T cells in melanoma reportedly had diverse differentiation states.

This clonotype was sampled from a human donor with melanoma. The chain uses TRBV5-1 and TRBJ2-3; 7 bases fit TRBD2. The sequenced sample consisted of peripheral blood. DNA of the CDR3: TGCGCCAGCAGCCCTGTACTAGCGACAACAGATACGCAGTATTTT. Translation gives CASSPVLATTDTQYF.